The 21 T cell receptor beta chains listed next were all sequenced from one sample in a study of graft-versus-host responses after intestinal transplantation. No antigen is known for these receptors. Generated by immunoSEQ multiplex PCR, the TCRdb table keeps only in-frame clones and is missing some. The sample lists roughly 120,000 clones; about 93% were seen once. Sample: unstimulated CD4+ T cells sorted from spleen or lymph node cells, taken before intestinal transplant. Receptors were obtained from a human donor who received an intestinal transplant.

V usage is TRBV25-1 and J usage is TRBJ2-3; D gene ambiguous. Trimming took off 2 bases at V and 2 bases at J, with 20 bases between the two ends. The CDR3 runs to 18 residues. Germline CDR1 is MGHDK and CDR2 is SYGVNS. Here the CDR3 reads CASSEGRASHAVTDTQYF. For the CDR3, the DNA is TGTGCCAGCAGTGAAGGTCGGGCATCCCACGCGGTCACAGATACGCAGTATTTT.

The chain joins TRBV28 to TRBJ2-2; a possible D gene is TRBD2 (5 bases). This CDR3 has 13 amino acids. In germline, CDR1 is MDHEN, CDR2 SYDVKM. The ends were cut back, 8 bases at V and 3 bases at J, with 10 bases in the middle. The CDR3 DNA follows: TGTGCCAGCCTCCTGAGGGACACCGGGGAGCTGTTTTTT. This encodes CASLLRDTGELFF.

The CDR3 nucleotides are TGTGCCAGCAGCTTACAGGGGGAGGATCAGCCCCAGCATTTT. This encodes CASSLQGEDQPQHF. The genes are TRBV7-9 and TRBJ1-5; TRBD1 matches 7 bases. The CDR3 runs 14 residues. The V gene end was trimmed by 2 bases and the J gene end by 5 bases; junction bases not matched to a gene: 3. Germline lookup yields CDR1 SEHNR and CDR2 FQNEAQ (reference sequence).

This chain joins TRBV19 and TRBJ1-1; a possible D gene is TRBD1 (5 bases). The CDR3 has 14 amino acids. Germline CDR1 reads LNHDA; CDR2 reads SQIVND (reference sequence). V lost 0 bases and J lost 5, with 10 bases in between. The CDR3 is CASSIDRVRTEAFF. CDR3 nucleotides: TGTGCCAGTAGTATAGACAGGGTTAGGACTGAAGCTTTCTTT.

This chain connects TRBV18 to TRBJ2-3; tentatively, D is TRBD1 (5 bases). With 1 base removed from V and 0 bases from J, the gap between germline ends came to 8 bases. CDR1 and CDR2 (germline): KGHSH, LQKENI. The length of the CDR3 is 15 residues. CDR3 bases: TGTGCCAGCTCACCACAAGGGGTTAGCACAGATACGCAGTATTTT. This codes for CASSPQGVSTDTQYF.

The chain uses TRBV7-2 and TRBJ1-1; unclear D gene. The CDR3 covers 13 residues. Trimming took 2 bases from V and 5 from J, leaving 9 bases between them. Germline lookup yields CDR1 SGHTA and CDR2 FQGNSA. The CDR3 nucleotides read TGTGCCAGCAGCTTAAACCGGAGGACTGAAGCTTTCTTT. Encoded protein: CASSLNRRTEAFF.

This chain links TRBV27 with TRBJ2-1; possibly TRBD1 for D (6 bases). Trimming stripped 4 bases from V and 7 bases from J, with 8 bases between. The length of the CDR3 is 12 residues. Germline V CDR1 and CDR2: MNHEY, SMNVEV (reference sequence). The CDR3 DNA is TGTGCCAGCAGTTCGAGGGGGAATGAGCAGTTCTTC. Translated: CASSSRGNEQFF.

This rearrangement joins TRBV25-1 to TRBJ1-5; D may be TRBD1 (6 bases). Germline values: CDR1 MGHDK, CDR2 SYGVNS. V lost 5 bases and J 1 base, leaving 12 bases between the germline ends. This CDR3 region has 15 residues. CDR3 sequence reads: CASSSGRGSNQPQHF. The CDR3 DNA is TGTGCCAGCAGTAGTGGCAGGGGAAGCAATCAGCCCCAGCATTTT.

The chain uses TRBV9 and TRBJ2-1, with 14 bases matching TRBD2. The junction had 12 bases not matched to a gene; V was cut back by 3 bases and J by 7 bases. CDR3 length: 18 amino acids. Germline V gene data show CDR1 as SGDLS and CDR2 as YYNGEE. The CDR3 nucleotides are TGTGCCAGCAGCGCCGGGACTAGCGGGAGATCGGTAAGGAATGAGCAGTTCTTC. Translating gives CASSAGTSGRSVRNEQFF. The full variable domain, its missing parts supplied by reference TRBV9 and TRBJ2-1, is DSGVTQTPKHLITATGQRVTLRCSPRSGDLSVYWYQQSLDQGLQFLIQYYNGEERAKGNILERFSAQQFPDLHSELNLSSLELGDSALYFCASSAGTSGRSVRNEQFFGPGTRLTVL.

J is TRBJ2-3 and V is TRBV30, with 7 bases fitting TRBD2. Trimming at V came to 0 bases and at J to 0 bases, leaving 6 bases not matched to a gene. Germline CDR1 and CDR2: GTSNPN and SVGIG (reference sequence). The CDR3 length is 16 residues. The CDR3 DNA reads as TGTGCCTGGAGTGTTCATAGCGGGCTTAGCACAGATACGCAGTATTTT. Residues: CAWSVHSGLSTDTQYF.

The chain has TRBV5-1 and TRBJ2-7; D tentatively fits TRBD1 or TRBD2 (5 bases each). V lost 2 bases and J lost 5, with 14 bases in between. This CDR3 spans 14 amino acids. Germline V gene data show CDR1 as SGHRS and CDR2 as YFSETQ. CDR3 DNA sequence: TGCGCCAGCAGCTTCGGCGACAGCGGCGACGAGCAGTACTTC. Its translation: CASSFGDSGDEQYF.

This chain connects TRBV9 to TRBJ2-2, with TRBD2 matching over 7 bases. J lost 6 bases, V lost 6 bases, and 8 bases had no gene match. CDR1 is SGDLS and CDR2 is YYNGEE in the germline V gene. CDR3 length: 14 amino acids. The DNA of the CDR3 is TGTGCCAGCACCGGGCGGGAGCGATCCGGGGAGCTGTTTTTT. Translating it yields CASTGRERSGELFF.

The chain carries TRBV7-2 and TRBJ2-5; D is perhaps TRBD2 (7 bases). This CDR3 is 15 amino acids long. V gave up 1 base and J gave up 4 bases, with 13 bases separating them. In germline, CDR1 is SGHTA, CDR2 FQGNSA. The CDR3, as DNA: TGTGCCAGCAGCTTAGTGGGGGGGCGACGAGAGACCCAGTACTTC. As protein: CASSLVGGRRETQYF. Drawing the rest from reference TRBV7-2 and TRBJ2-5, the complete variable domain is GAGVSQSPSNKVTEKGKDVELRCDPISGHTALYWYRQSLGQGLEFLIYFQGNSAPDKSGLPSDRFSAERTGGSVSTLTIQRTQQEDSAVYLCASSLVGGRRETQYFGPGTRLLVL.

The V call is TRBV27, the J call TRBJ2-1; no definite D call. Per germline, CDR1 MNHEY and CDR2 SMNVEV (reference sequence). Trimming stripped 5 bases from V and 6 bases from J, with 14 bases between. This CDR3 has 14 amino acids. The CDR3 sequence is CASSPRSTFNEQFF. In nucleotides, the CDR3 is TGTGCCAGCAGTCCTAGATCCACATTCAATGAGCAGTTCTTC.

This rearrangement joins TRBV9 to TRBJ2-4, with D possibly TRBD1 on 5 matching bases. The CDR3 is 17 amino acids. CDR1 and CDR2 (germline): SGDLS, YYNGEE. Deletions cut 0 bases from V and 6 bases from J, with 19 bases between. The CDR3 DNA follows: TGTGCCAGCAGCGTAGGGGGCACAGCCAAACCGGGAAACATTCAGTACTTC. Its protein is CASSVGGTAKPGNIQYF.

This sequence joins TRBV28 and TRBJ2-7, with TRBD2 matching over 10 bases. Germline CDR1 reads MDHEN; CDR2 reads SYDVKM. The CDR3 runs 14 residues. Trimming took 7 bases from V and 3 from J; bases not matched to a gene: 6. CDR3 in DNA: TGTGCCAGCAAACTAGCGGGAAATCTCTACGAGCAGTACTTC. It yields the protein CASKLAGNLYEQYF.

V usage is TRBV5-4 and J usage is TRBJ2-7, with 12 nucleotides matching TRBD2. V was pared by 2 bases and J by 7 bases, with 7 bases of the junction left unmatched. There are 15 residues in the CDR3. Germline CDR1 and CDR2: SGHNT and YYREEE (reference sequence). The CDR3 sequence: CASSLTSGRTGEQYF. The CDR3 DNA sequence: TGTGCCAGCAGCTTAACTAGCGGGAGGACGGGAGAGCAGTACTTC.

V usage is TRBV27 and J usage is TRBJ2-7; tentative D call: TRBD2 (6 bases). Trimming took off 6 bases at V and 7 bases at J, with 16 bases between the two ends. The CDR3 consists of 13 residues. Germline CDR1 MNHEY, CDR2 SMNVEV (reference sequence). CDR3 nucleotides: TGTGCCAGCAGGCCAGGAGGAGGGCGGGAGCAGTACTTC. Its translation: CASRPGGGREQYF.

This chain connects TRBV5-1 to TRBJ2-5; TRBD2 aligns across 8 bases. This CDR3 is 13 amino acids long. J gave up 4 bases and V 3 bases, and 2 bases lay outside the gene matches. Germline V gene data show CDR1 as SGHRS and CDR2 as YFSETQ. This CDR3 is CASSSLAGETQYF. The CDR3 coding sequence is TGCGCCAGCAGCTCCCTAGCGGGAGAGACCCAGTACTTC.

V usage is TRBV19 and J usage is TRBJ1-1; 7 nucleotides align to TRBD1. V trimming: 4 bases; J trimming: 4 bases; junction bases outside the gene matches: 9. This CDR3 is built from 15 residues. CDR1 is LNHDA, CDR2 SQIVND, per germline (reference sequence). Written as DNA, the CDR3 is TGTGCCAGTAGTACACAGGGGATTTGGGTCACTGAAGCTTTCTTT. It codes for CASSTQGIWVTEAFF.

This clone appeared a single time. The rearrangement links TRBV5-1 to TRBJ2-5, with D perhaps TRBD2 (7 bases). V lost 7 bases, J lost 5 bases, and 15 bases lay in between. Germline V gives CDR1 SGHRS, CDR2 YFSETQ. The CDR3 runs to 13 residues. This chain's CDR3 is CASQEGGAETQYF. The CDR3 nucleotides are TGCGCCAGCCAAGAGGGGGGGGCTGAGACCCAGTACTTC.